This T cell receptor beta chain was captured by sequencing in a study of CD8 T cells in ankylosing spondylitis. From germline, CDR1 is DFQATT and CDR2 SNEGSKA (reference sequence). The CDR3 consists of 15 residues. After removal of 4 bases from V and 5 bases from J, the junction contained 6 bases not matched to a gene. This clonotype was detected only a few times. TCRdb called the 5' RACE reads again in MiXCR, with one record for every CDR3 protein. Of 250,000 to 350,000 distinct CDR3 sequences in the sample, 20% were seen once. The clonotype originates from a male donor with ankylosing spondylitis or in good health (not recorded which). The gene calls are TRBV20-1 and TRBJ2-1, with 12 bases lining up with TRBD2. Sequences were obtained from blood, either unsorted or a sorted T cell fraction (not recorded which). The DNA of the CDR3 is TGCAGTGCTATTAGACTAGCGGGAGCCCACAATGAGCAGTTCTTC. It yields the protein CSAIRLAGAHNEQFF.